The following is a TCR beta chain sequence with its context. Its antigen is not known. Libraries of TRB cDNA were made by 5' RACE and carried UMIs. For each CDR3 protein, TCRdb gives one entry from its re-call of the 5' RACE reads, without DNA. This table lists roughly 56,000 distinct CDR3 sequences. The sample comes from a study of CXCR3-negative and CXCR3-positive naive CD8 T cells. General observations from the study: Memory CD8+ cells showed much lower diversity, while both naive subsets were comparably high. CXCR3-negative naive cells had less hydrophobic TRB CDR3s than did CXCR3-positive naive cells. PBMCs showed partially decreased CXCR3 expression after cryopreservation, and most assays used fresh PBMCs.

What was sequenced was naive CXCR3- CD8+ T cells from blood. Documented subset: CD45RO-CCR7+CD27+CD95- naive CD8+ T cells lacking CXCR3 (TNR3-). The TCR was taken from a human donor in good health. Some clones in this sample may be carry-over from other donors' samples.

CDR3 amino acids: CASTTGGGRNTEAFF. The chain employs TRBV6-6 and TRBJ1-1; TCRdb's D gene call, TRBD1, goes unchecked for lack of DNA. Germline-derived CDR1 and CDR2 are MNHNY and SVGAGI (reference sequence). The CDR3 has 15 residues.